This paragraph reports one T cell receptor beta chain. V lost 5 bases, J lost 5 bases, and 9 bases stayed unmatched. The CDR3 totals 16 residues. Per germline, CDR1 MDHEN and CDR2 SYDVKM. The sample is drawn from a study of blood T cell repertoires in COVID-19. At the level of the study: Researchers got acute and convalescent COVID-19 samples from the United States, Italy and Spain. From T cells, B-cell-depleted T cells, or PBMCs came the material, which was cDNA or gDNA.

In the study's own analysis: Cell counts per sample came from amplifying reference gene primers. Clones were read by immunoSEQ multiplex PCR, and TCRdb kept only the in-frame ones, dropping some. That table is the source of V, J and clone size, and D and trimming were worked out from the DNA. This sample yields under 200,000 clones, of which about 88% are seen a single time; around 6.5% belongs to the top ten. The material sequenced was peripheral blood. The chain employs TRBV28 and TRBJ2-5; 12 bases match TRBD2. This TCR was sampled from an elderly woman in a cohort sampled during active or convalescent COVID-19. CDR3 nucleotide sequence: TGTGCCAGCAGTCCGACTAGCGGGAGTATGGGGGAGACCCAGTACTTC. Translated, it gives CASSPTSGSMGETQYF. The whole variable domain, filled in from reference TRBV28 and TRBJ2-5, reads DVKVTQSSRYLVKRTGEKVFLECVQDMDHENMFWYRQDPGLGLRLIYFSYDVKMKEKGDIPEGYSVSREKKERFSLILESASTNQTSMYLCASSPTSGSMGETQYFGPGTRLLVL.